These T cell receptor beta chains were read from a single sample in a study of T cell repertoires in cytomegalovirus infection. In TCRdb, the reads were re-called with MiXCR into one record per CDR3 protein. The data contain some 800,000 distinct CDR3 sequences, 25% to 35% of them singletons. Their antigens remain unidentified. The input for sequencing was cultured CD8+ T cells from PBMCs, taken from culture after CMV antigen stimulation. The source is a human donor in good health (CMV status not recorded). Some clones in this sample may be carry-over from other donors' samples. CDR3s include the opening cysteine and the closing phenylalanine or tryptophan. Fields, in order: V gene, clone size, CDR3 protein. Not all rows give a size; the values are once, few, many and, for expanded clones, a class.

v_gene: TRBV7-9
abundance: few
CDR3aa: CASSLGLAGGLQETQYF

v_gene: TRBV7-9
abundance: many
CDR3aa: CASTSSSGVNTGELFF

v_gene: TRBV11-2
abundance: .
CDR3aa: CASSPRQGSQETQYF

v_gene: TRBV7-6
abundance: many
CDR3aa: CASSRYRDQNEQFF

v_gene: TRBV5-4
abundance: .
CDR3aa: CASSLGGDSSQETQYF

v_gene: TRBV9
abundance: .
CDR3aa: CASSVGDRETQYF

v_gene: TRBV27
abundance: .
CDR3aa: CASSPLGTGANVLTF

v_gene: TRBV4-1
abundance: few
CDR3aa: CASSQAVTSRYEQYF

v_gene: TRBV19
abundance: many
CDR3aa: CASSSRTSGSSYNEQFF

v_gene: TRBV20-1
abundance: few
CDR3aa: CSASVRRGEQFF

v_gene: TRBV9
abundance: .
CDR3aa: CAGSTATSYSNQPQHF

v_gene: TRBV5-6
abundance: many
CDR3aa: CASSFYWDYGYTF

v_gene: TRBV7-6
abundance: many
CDR3aa: CASSLVESGGYTF

v_gene: TRBV14
abundance: .
CDR3aa: CASSQYSGSYEQYF

v_gene: TRBV7-6
abundance: many
CDR3aa: CASSKERTGGSYEQYF

v_gene: TRBV13
abundance: .
CDR3aa: CASSQGGLAGLETQYF

v_gene: TRBV4-3
abundance: few
CDR3aa: CASSQERRSPLSNEQFF

v_gene: TRBV7-9
abundance: few
CDR3aa: CASSLLAGGETQYF

v_gene: TRBV12-3/TRBV12-4
abundance: .
CDR3aa: CASAKWGTGELFF

v_gene: TRBV6-4
abundance: .
CDR3aa: CASSDRQGPNEQFF

v_gene: TRBV2
abundance: .
CDR3aa: CASSEGFRVRTGELFF

v_gene: TRBV7-9
abundance: few
CDR3aa: CASSSKTGLFEQFF

v_gene: TRBV6-1
abundance: many
CDR3aa: CASHARDMSNQPQHF

v_gene: TRBV28
abundance: few
CDR3aa: CASSLWSAEQFF

v_gene: TRBV6-5
abundance: .
CDR3aa: CASMSRLPQETQYF

v_gene: TRBV4-1
abundance: many
CDR3aa: CASSHPRGESTDTQYF

v_gene: TRBV7-6
abundance: few
CDR3aa: CASSIGPGPNEQFF

v_gene: TRBV9
abundance: .
CDR3aa: CASSVEARPVMNTEAFF

v_gene: TRBV6-5
abundance: many
CDR3aa: CASSYGTPDGQTEAFF

v_gene: TRBV19
abundance: .
CDR3aa: CASKEPGTEAFF

v_gene: TRBV5-1
abundance: .
CDR3aa: CASSTRAHYGYTF

v_gene: TRBV28
abundance: few
CDR3aa: CASSPTGLGYNEQFF

v_gene: TRBV11-2
abundance: few
CDR3aa: CASSLRPGNTEAFF

v_gene: TRBV6-4
abundance: few
CDR3aa: CATPELQSMNTEAFF

v_gene: TRBV27
abundance: .
CDR3aa: CASSPGQFPNYGYTF

v_gene: TRBV14
abundance: .
CDR3aa: CASSQDHSGYTF

v_gene: TRBV19
abundance: .
CDR3aa: CASSIGSLPYGYTF

v_gene: TRBV6-1
abundance: .
CDR3aa: CASSEGRGRDSYEQYF

v_gene: TRBV27
abundance: .
CDR3aa: CASSADPGGNEQFF

v_gene: TRBV9
abundance: .
CDR3aa: CASSFSGGPTGNEQFF

v_gene: TRBV6-1
abundance: .
CDR3aa: CASSPLAGDIRNEQFF

v_gene: TRBV5-4
abundance: .
CDR3aa: CASSPGLAGPNEQFF

v_gene: TRBV4-1
abundance: few
CDR3aa: CASSQVVVQGASGNTIYF

v_gene: TRBV2
abundance: .
CDR3aa: CASSGRMAYEQYF

v_gene: TRBV7-9
abundance: .
CDR3aa: CASSPVHTYEQYF

v_gene: TRBV2
abundance: .
CDR3aa: CASSENISGGPTGELFF

v_gene: TRBV2
abundance: few
CDR3aa: CASSGRQEKGAFF

v_gene: TRBV29-1
abundance: .
CDR3aa: CSVEGTSSYNEQFF

v_gene: TRBV9
abundance: few
CDR3aa: CASSVGPSGGVTNEQFF

v_gene: TRBV12-3/TRBV12-4
abundance: .
CDR3aa: CASSSLGGPSYNEQFF

v_gene: TRBV4-1
abundance: .
CDR3aa: CASSQTLISYEQYF

v_gene: TRBV12-3/TRBV12-4
abundance: many
CDR3aa: CASKLGGNTEAFF

v_gene: TRBV12-3/TRBV12-4
abundance: few
CDR3aa: CASRGFHSGGVYNEQFF

v_gene: TRBV12-3/TRBV12-4
abundance: few
CDR3aa: CASSSTGSSSNQPQHF

v_gene: TRBV7-9
abundance: many
CDR3aa: CASSLGTSSINEQFF

v_gene: TRBV6-1
abundance: .
CDR3aa: CASSEAAGTPGYTF

v_gene: TRBV3-1
abundance: few
CDR3aa: CASSQGARGADTGELFF

v_gene: TRBV7-6
abundance: many
CDR3aa: CASSLEPTVNYGYTF

v_gene: TRBV6-4
abundance: few
CDR3aa: CASSESGSTSSPLHF

v_gene: TRBV7-9
abundance: .
CDR3aa: CASSLDGAANEKLFF